One and the same sample provided the 9 T cell receptor beta chains below, sequenced in a study of blood T cell repertoires in COVID-19. Some clones are missing from TCRdb's copy, which holds only in-frame ones; the method was immunoSEQ multiplex PCR. The profile shows 150,000 to 200,000 clones, 65% to 85% of them singletons. The sequencing sample was made of peripheral blood. Receptors were obtained from a woman aged 80 or over with acute or convalescent COVID-19.

This clone was observed a few times. The J gene is TRBJ2-5, the V gene TRBV5-1; D perhaps matches TRBD2 (6 bases). CDR3 length: 13 amino acids. CDR1 is SGHRS, CDR2 YFSETQ, per germline. Trimming pared 0 bases from V and 5 bases from J, leaving 8 bases between. The CDR3 DNA is TGCGCCAGCAGCTTGGTCCTAGCGGAGACCCAGTACTTC. It encodes CASSLVLAETQYF. Using reference TRBV5-1 and TRBJ2-5 for the parts outside the CDR3, the full variable domain is KAGVTQTPRYLIKTRGQQVTLSCSPISGHRSVSWYQQTPGQGLQFLFEYFSETQRNKGNFPGRFSGRQFSNSRSEMNVSTLELGDSALYLCASSLVLAETQYFGPGTRLLVL.

There are a few counts of this clone. The chain recombines TRBV19 with TRBJ2-1; 7 nucleotides align to TRBD2. The CDR3 has 16 amino acids. Germline assignment: CDR1 LNHDA and CDR2 SQIVND (reference sequence). V was clipped by 5 bases and J by 2 bases; unmatched bases: 9. The CDR3 region is CASSPVAGLTYNEQFF. CDR3 DNA: TGTGCCAGTAGTCCCGTAGCGGGCCTGACCTACAATGAGCAGTTCTTC.

This clone came up a few times. The chain carries TRBV2 and TRBJ2-1; D possibly corresponds to TRBD2 (5 bases). The CDR3 loop spans 12 amino acids. Germline V gene sequence: CDR1 SNHLY, CDR2 FYNNEI. V dropped 11 bases and J dropped 7 bases, with 15 bases sitting between them. The CDR3 reads CAWSRGENEQFF. Here the CDR3 DNA reads TGTGCCTGGAGCCGGGGTGAAAATGAGCAGTTCTTC.

J is TRBJ2-1 and V is TRBV9; the match to TRBD2 covers 11 bases. This CDR3 has 16 residues. V lost 3 bases and J lost 5; bases outside the gene matches: 7. The germline CDR1 and CDR2 sequences are SGDLS and YYNGEE. This chain's CDR3 is CASSEGLAGGNNEQFF. In DNA, the CDR3 is TGTGCCAGCAGCGAGGGGCTAGCGGGAGGAAACAATGAGCAGTTCTTC.

The chain couples TRBV5-4 to TRBJ2-7; D remains unclear. Germline V gene data show CDR1 as SGHNT and CDR2 as YYREEE (reference sequence). The CDR3 extends over 13 amino acids. V lost 0 bases, J lost 0 bases, and 4 bases lay in between. The CDR3 bases are TGTGCCAGCAGCTTGGACTTCTCCTACGAGCAGTACTTC. This sequence encodes CASSLDFSYEQYF.

V is TRBV10-3 and J is TRBJ2-5, with a possible D match to TRBD1 (6 bases). Trimming took off 4 bases at V and 4 bases at J, with 13 bases between the two ends. The length of the CDR3 is 14 residues. CDR1 is ENHRY and CDR2 is SYGVKD in the germline V gene. This CDR3 reads CAISGGQSGETQYF. The CDR3, as DNA: TGTGCCATCAGTGGGGGGCAGTCAGGAGAGACCCAGTACTTC.

The chain carries TRBV4-1 and TRBJ1-5, with D maybe TRBD1 (6 bases). Germline CDR1 reads MGHRA; CDR2 reads YSYEKL. The CDR3 contains 16 residues. Trimming removed 0 bases from V and 7 bases from J, with 16 bases in between. As DNA, the CDR3 is TGCGCCAGCAGCCAAGAGATCCCAACACAGGGACAGCCCCAGCATTTT. It specifies CASSQEIPTQGQPQHF.

Comments on this clone: Other nucleotide sequences in the sample specify the same CDR3. The rearrangement links TRBV5-1 to TRBJ1-2; 10 nucleotides align to TRBD1. Germline trimming cut 4 bases from V and 3 bases from J; bases unmatched to any gene: 3. The CDR3 loop spans 14 amino acids. Germline V gene data show CDR1 as SGHRS and CDR2 as YFSETQ. The chain's CDR3 is CASSEDRGDYGYTF. The CDR3 bases are TGCGCCAGCAGCGAGGACAGGGGGGACTATGGCTACACCTTC.

This clone was seen a handful of times. The rearrangement uses TRBV4-1 and TRBJ2-3, with 10 positions matching TRBD2. CDR1 is MGHRA and CDR2 is YSYEKL in the germline V gene. This CDR3 is 15 amino acids long. With 2 bases clipped from V and 5 bases from J, the junction kept 4 bases outside the gene matches. The CDR3 DNA is TGCGCCAGCAGCCAACTGGGACTAGCGATAGATACGCAGTATTTT. This translates into CASSQLGLAIDTQYF.